This T cell receptor (beta chain) emerged from a study of T-cell reconstitution after alpha-beta-depleted transplantation in children. The ends were cut back, 4 bases at V and 5 bases at J, with 18 bases in the middle. The length of the CDR3 is 15 residues. The germline V gene has CDR1 SGHRS and CDR2 YFSETQ. The TCRbeta library incorporated unique molecular identifiers. MiXCR, run by TCRdb on the PCR reads, gives a single entry per CDR3 protein. The sample gives approximately 350,000 distinct CDR3 sequences, under 13% of which show up once; 2% to 2.5% is in the top ten. This clonotype appeared many times.

The material sequenced was PBMCs from the stem cell graft donor, taken from the stem cell graft. The J gene is TRBJ2-5, the V gene TRBV5-1; D tentatively reads TRBD1 or TRBD2 (5 bases each). The receptor comes from a human donor who donated a stem cell graft to a child with acute lymphoblastic leukemia. CDR3 sequence: CASSGDGMSLETQYF. The CDR3 bases are TGCGCCAGCAGCGGGGACGGGATGTCGTTGGAGACCCAGTACTTC.